This T cell receptor (beta chain) was documented in a study of cytomegalovirus exposure and HLA in healthy donors. This PCR relied on a set of 60 Vbeta primers and 13 Jbeta primers. Libraries were prepared by immunoSEQ multiplex PCR; TCRdb keeps only in-frame clonotypes and omits some of them. The sample lists roughly 97,000 clones; around 85% were seen once. The sample was PBMCs. The source of this sequence is a man aged 35 to 55 in good health and CMV-seropositive.

CDR3 amino acids: CASSFFGSNQPQHF. In DNA, the CDR3 is TGTGCCAGCAGTTTTTTCGGGAGCAATCAGCCCCAGCATTTT. This chain connects TRBV28 to TRBJ1-5; D gene ambiguous. The CDR3 has 14 amino acids. In germline, CDR1 is MDHEN, CDR2 SYDVKM. V lost 3 bases and J lost 1, with 7 bases in between.